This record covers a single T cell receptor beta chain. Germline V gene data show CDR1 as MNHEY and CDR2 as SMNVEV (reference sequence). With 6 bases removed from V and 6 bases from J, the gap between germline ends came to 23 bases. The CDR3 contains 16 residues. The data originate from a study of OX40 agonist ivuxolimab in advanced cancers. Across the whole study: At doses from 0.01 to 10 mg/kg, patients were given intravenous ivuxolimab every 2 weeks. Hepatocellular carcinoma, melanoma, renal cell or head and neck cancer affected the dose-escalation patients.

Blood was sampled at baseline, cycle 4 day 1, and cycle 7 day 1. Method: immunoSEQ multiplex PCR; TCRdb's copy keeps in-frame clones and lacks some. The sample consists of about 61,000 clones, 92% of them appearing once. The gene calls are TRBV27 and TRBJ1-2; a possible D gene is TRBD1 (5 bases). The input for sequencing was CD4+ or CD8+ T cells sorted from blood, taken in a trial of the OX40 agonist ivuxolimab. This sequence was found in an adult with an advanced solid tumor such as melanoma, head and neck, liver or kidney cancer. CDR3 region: CASRPDSFPDGDGYTF. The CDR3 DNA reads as TGTGCCAGCAGGCCAGACAGCTTTCCCGATGGAGATGGCTACACCTTC.